The entry that follows covers one TCR beta chain sequence. Original analysis: The authors estimated nucleated cell counts from reference gene primer amplification. TCRdb keeps only in-frame clones here, not all; method: immunoSEQ multiplex PCR. V, J and clone size are those of that table, while D and trimming were read from the DNA. The table lists about 180,000 clones, under 85% of them singletons. These data come from a study of blood T cell repertoires in COVID-19. The overall study: Nucleic acid was either cDNA or gDNA, and it came from T cells, B-cell-depleted T cells, or PBMCs.

Seattle's enrolled individuals joined amid active infection and were then monitored longitudinally. The sequence derives from a woman aged 65 to 85 with COVID-19, enrolled during active disease. The sequencing input was peripheral blood.

The CDR3 loop is CTSSQNRDYEQYF. The CDR3 nucleotides read TGCACCAGCAGCCAGAACAGGGACTACGAGCAGTACTTC. This chain connects TRBV1 to TRBJ2-7; TRBD1, the table's D call, was not compared with the DNA. TRBV1 is termed a pseudogene. This CDR3 contains 13 residues.